Described below is a single TCR beta chain sequence and its context. Germline V gives CDR1 MNHEY, CDR2 SMNVEV (reference sequence). CDR3 length: 15 residues. Trimming cost V 5 bases and J 3 bases, with 16 bases left between them. Original handling: Amplification of reference gene primers was used by the study to estimate nucleated cell counts. TCRdb's copy holds only in-frame clones and misses some; the assay was immunoSEQ multiplex PCR. That table gives V, J and clone size, and the DNA gave D and trimming. The repertoire holds about 190,000 clones, with around 80% as singletons. This entry comes from a study of blood T cell repertoires in COVID-19. Across the study: Samples representing acute and convalescent COVID-19 were sourced from the United States, Italy and Spain.

The source is a man in his fifties who had recovered from COVID-19. Sequencing used peripheral blood. The genes are TRBV27 and TRBJ1-1; a weak D match, TRBD1 (6 bases). The CDR3 here is CASSPIQGWYTEAFF. CDR3 nucleotide sequence: TGTGCCAGCAGTCCAATACAGGGCTGGTACACTGAAGCTTTCTTT.